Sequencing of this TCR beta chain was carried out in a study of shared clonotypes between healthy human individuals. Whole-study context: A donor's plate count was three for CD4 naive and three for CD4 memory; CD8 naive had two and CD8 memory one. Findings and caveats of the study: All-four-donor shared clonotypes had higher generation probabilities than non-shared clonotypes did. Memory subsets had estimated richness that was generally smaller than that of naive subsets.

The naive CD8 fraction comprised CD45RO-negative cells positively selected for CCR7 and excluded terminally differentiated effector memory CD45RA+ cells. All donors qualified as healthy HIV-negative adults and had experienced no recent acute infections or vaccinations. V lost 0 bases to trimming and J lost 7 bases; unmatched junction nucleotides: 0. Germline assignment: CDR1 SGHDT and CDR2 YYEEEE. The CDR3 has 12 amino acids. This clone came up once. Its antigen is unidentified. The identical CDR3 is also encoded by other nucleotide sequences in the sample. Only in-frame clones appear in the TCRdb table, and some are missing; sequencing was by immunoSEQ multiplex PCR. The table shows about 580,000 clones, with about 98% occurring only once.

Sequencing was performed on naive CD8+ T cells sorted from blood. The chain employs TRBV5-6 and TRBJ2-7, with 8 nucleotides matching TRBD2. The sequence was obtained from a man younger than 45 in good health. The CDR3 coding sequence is TGTGCCAGCAGCTTGGTAGCGGGGGAGCAGTACTTC. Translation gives CASSLVAGEQYF. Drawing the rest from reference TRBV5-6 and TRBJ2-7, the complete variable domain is DAGVTQSPTHLIKTRGQQVTLRCSPKSGHDTVSWYQQALGQGPQFIFQYYEEEERQRGNFPDRFSGHQFPNYSSELNVNALLLGDSALYLCASSLVAGEQYFGPGTRLTVT.